This TCR beta chain was recovered during a study of Graves' ophthalmopathy and Graves' hyperthyroidism. CDR3 length: 16 amino acids. CDR1 is WSHSY and CDR2 is SAAADI in the germline V gene. The V and J ends lost 2 bases and 2 bases, in that order; junction bases with no gene match: 7. Whole-study results and caveats: Using 13 signatures, a model distinguished ophthalmopathy from stable hyperthyroidism, reaching around 87% sensitivity and 81.08% specificity.

Of note for this clonotype: What it binds is not known.

Amplification from RNA transcripts yielded the TCR beta CDR3 regions. First-round RT-PCR employed HTBI primers, with a second-round multiplex PCR after it. Each CDR3 protein is one row after TCRdb ran MiXCR on the multiplex PCR reads. The table shows about 1.1 million distinct CDR3 sequences, with 36% occurring only once. Sequences were obtained from peripheral blood or thyroid tissue (not recorded which). The TCR originated in an adult man with Graves' hyperthyroidism. This chain links TRBV10-2 with TRBJ1-2; 8 bases fit TRBD1. CDR3 sequence (DNA): TGCGCCAGCAGTGAGCCGGACAGGGAGGGAAACTATGGCTACACCTTC. It codes for CASSEPDREGNYGYTF.